In its sample, the clone carrying this T cell receptor beta chain was seen a few times. The target antigen is unknown. Before any sequencing was done, the ViraFEST assay used viral peptide pools to expand antigen-specific CD4+ T cells. Following 10 days of culture, CD4+ T cells were isolated. A positive SARS-CoV-2 PCR test fell between March and December 2020. Cultures got half-medium changes with IL-2 on days 3 and 7. This CDR3 comprises 13 residues. V shed 1 base and J shed 5 bases, with 6 bases lying between them. Germline values: CDR1 MGHRA, CDR2 YSYEKL. The sample is drawn from a study of vaccination effects on CD4 cells after COVID-19. About the study: A couple of convalescent patients gave samples 16 days and one week before vaccination.

Sequencing used immunoSEQ multiplex PCR; TCRdb keeps in-frame clones, though not all of them. This table holds 42,000 or so clones, approximately 81% found once. Here the sequenced sample was CD4+ T cells from PBMCs cultured with a peptide pool, taken before COVID-19 vaccination. The sequence was collected from a human donor who had a prior SARS-CoV-2 infection. The rearrangement joins TRBV4-1 to TRBJ1-5; unclear D gene. Here the CDR3 DNA reads TGCGCCAGCAGCCAAGTTACTGATCAGCCCCAGCATTTT. It translates to CASSQVTDQPQHF.